This T cell receptor (beta chain) was recovered during a study of cytomegalovirus exposure and HLA in healthy donors. Remarks on this clone: The target antigen is unknown.

Amplification used 60 Vbeta primers and 13 Jbeta primers. Original data processing: The authors later counted roughly 79 million unique TCR beta chains, roughly 10 million of them shared. Data came from immunoSEQ multiplex PCR; TCRdb stores just in-frame clones and leaves some out. V and J calls and clone size are copied from that table; D and trimming were computed from the DNA. The listing contains about 190,000 clones. CDR1 is MNHNS and CDR2 is SASEGT in the germline V gene. This CDR3 comprises 15 residues. V lost 6 bases and J lost 5, with 19 bases in between. General study findings and limits: Researchers reportedly found TCR beta sequences accurately predicted most subjects' HLA-A and HLA-B alleles. The study recorded 160 or so TCR beta chains that were cytomegalovirus-associated.

Donors in the study were healthy people who gave bone marrow. Sequenced: PBMCs. The chain combines TRBV6-1 with TRBJ2-5; D is possibly TRBD2 (7 bases). This TCR was sampled from a woman aged 25 to 45 in good health and CMV-seropositive. The CDR3 loop is CASSPMGGPGETQYF. The CDR3 nucleotides are TGTGCCAGCAGCCCGATGGGGGGGCCGGGGGAGACCCAGTACTTC.